This T cell receptor beta chain was observed in a study of blood T cell repertoires in COVID-19 (dated by TCRdb to between 2020 and 2021). Background on the whole study: Collaborator samples came from the United States, Italy and Spain and covered acute and convalescent phases of COVID-19. The samples were drawn from two sources: the first 160 participants of the ongoing ImmuneRACE study, and fewer than 1,500 subjects contributed by 6 global collaborators. The repertoires were released in a freely available public database intended as a resource for research on the immune response to SARS-CoV-2. The material from the prospective study consisted of cDNA or gDNA derived from T cells, B-cell-depleted T cells, or PBMCs. The sample metadata nearly always contained a de-identified subject ID, COVID-19 status, age in years and sex. Deeply sampled blood TCRbeta repertoires from subjects exposed to, actively infected with, or recovered from COVID-19 were included in the dataset. Where available, HLA class I and class II types were obtained from metadata supplied by the sample provider rather than from assay-based typing.

TCRbeta CDR3 regions were amplified from genomic DNA by means of the immunoSEQ Assay, a bias-controlled multiplex PCR. In the paper's pipeline: Within the assay, amplification of reference gene primers was used to estimate how many nucleated cells each sample contained. Sequence reads were collapsed and filtered to measure the absolute abundance of every unique TCRbeta CDR3 rearrangement. For each sample, productive Simpson clonality was calculated as the square root of Simpson's diversity index across productive rearrangements. TCRdb holds this immuneACCESS table with in-frame rearrangements only. Some clones are missing; in checked studies, unresolved V genes explain under half, and the rest has no known cause. V and J calls and clone size are as listed in that table; D and trimming were resolved from the DNA. The sample records about 5,900 clones, almost 90% of which are singletons. Together, the top ten hold 6% of the sample.

Whole blood was collected in K2EDTA tubes by collaborating institutions according to the institutions' own protocols. Collaborator samples were shipped for TCRbeta analysis as frozen whole blood, isolated PBMCs, or DNA extracted from either sample type. The germline V gene encodes CDR1 SGHDN and CDR2 FVKESK. The CDR3 holds 14 amino acids from the cysteine to the phenylalanine. The read is trimmed to its CDR3 DNA, 42 bases read in frame from base 1. Trimming leaves V shorter by 7 bases and J shorter by 3 bases, with the junction holding 5 bases beyond the gene matches. For this clone: Its recognized antigen is unknown. Per-base quality was not reported, and no clone a single base away is much larger than it.

The investigation overall reported the following: Clinical and demographic metadata were provided uncurated, with the amount varying by source and participant.

This sequence was found in a man in his sixties with acute or convalescent COVID-19. The sequencing sample was made of peripheral blood. Recombination connected TRBV14 to TRBJ2-2; TRBD2 fits 7 bases in the junction. DNA sequence: TGTGCCAGCACGGCGGGAGCCCACACCGGGGAGCTGTTTTTT. Translated, it gives CASTAGAHTGELFF.